The 25 T cell receptor beta chains reported below all come from one sample, sequenced in a study of persistence of HIV-infected CD4 T cells. The stimulus was lysate of CMV-infected fibroblasts, around 10 ug/mL. Memory cells lacking CD40L and CD69 with high CD45RO were sorted. The libraries were made with immunoSEQ version 4 in survey mode. Here immunoSEQ multiplex PCR was the method, and the copy in TCRdb shows in-frame clones only, minus some. The profile shows tens of thousands of clones, more than 75% of them singletons. These receptors' antigens are unknown. Specimen: CD4+ T cells sorted from PBMCs after approximately 19-hour stimulation, collected from a patient who received antiretroviral therapy. These receptors came from an adult man with HIV who was CMV-seropositive.

In this sample, this clone turned up a few times. A junction boundary mismatches the germline segment, possibly from a read error. V and J are TRBV3-1 (or the pseudogene TRBV3-2) and TRBJ2-3; 8 bases are a match to TRBD2. Germline assignment: CDR1 LGHDT and CDR2 YNNKEL (reference sequence). The CDR3 runs 15 residues. DNA of the CDR3: TGTGCCAGCAGACAAGGGGGGCGGGGGGCCGATACGCAGTATTTT. Amino acid sequence: CASRQGGRGADTQYF.

This clone was found a few times. The chain employs TRBV28 and TRBJ1-3; 7 bases are a match to TRBD1. CDR1 and CDR2 from the germline V gene are MDHEN and SYDVKM. The CDR3 is 15 residues long. V lost 2 bases to trimming and J lost 4 bases; unmatched junction nucleotides: 5. The CDR3 nucleotides read TGTGCCAGCAGTTTAACCCCGGGACAGGGAAACACCATATATTTT. Its protein is CASSLTPGQGNTIYF.

V gene TRBV9 combines with J gene TRBJ2-6; D is unresolved. The CDR3 spans 14 residues. Germline CDR1 is SGDLS and CDR2 is YYNGEE. Trimming shortened V by 4 bases and J by 1 base, and 6 bases separated the two germline ends. CDR3 in amino acids: CASSPLSGANVLTF. DNA of the CDR3: TGTGCCAGCAGCCCCCTATCTGGGGCCAACGTCCTGACTTTC.

The chain is built from TRBV19 and TRBJ2-3; TRBD1 aligns across 8 bases. V lost 4 bases and J lost 5; bases outside the gene matches: 5. The germline V gene has CDR1 LNHDA and CDR2 SQIVND (reference sequence). This CDR3 region has 14 residues. The DNA of the CDR3 is TGTGCCAGTAGTACACAGGGGGGCCGAGATACGCAGTATTTT. The encoded protein is CASSTQGGRDTQYF.

The chain couples TRBV5-1 to TRBJ2-1; D might be TRBD2 (6 bases). The germline gives CDR1 SGHRS, CDR2 YFSETQ. Trimming shortened V by 2 bases and J by 6 bases, and 12 bases separated the two germline ends. This CDR3 has 14 amino acids. Here the CDR3 reads CASSFGGQSNEQFF. In nucleotides, the CDR3 is TGCGCCAGCAGCTTCGGAGGGCAGTCCAATGAGCAGTTCTTC.

The chain links TRBV7-5 to TRBJ1-6. TRBV7-5 represents a pseudogene. This CDR3 is built from 17 residues. The CDR3 here is CARSLAQERGYNSPLHF. The CDR3 DNA follows: TGTGCCAGAAGCTTAGCCCAAGAACGGGGGTATAATTCACCCCTCCACTTT.

V usage is TRBV6-6 and J usage is TRBJ1-2; D might be TRBD1 (5 bases). Trimming cost V 5 bases and J 8 bases, with 12 bases left between them. The CDR3 spans 12 residues. Germline-derived CDR1 and CDR2 are MNHNY and SVGAGI (reference sequence). CDR3 bases: TGTGCCAGCAGTCAGGGTATAGGGGGCTACACCTTC. It yields the protein CASSQGIGGYTF.

The J gene is TRBJ1-2, the V gene TRBV4-2, with 9 bases matching TRBD1. CDR3 size: 17 residues. Trimming cost V 4 bases and J 7 bases; bases outside gene matches: 16. Germline lookup yields CDR1 LGHNA and CDR2 YNFKEQ. This chain's CDR3 is CASSRNHPRTGEGGYTF. The CDR3 nucleotides are TGTGCCAGCAGCCGGAACCACCCCCGGACAGGGGAGGGTGGCTACACCTTC.

This clone has just a few counts. J is TRBJ2-3 and V is TRBV5-1; perhaps TRBD2 as D (5 bases). Trimming stripped 4 bases from V and 0 bases from J, with 12 bases between. Germline-derived CDR1 and CDR2 are SGHRS and YFSETQ. The CDR3 is 15 residues long. Here the CDR3 reads CASSRLAGSTDTQYF. The CDR3 bases are TGCGCCAGCAGCAGGCTAGCCGGAAGCACAGATACGCAGTATTTT. Full variable domain (rest looked up from reference TRBV5-1 and TRBJ2-3): KAGVTQTPRYLIKTRGQQVTLSCSPISGHRSVSWYQQTPGQGLQFLFEYFSETQRNKGNFPGRFSGRQFSNSRSEMNVSTLELGDSALYLCASSRLAGSTDTQYFGPGTRLTVL.

V gene TRBV28 combines with J gene TRBJ1-1; D not certain. Germline CDR1 is MDHEN and CDR2 is SYDVKM. The CDR3 is made up of 16 amino acids. The V and J ends lost 7 bases and 4 bases respectively, with 22 bases between them. The CDR3 DNA reads TGTGCCAGCAATCAACCCCTTTTAGGGTGGGGCACTGAAGCTTTCTTT. It specifies CASNQPLLGWGTEAFF.

This chain connects TRBV5-1 to TRBJ1-2; a weak D match, TRBD1 (6 bases). The CDR3 has 14 amino acids. Germline V gives CDR1 SGHRS, CDR2 YFSETQ. The V end was cut by 1 base, the J end by 0 bases, with 7 bases between. The CDR3, as DNA: TGCGCCAGCAGCTTGAGGGGGTCTAACTATGGCTACACCTTC. This encodes CASSLRGSNYGYTF.

CDR3 residues: CSARTVEAFF. The CDR3 DNA follows: TGCAGTGCCCGGACAGTCGAGGCTTTCTTT. The chain links TRBV20-1 to TRBJ1-1; D is perhaps TRBD1 (6 bases). The germline V gene has CDR1 DFQATT and CDR2 SNEGSKA (reference sequence). The V and J ends lost 6 bases and 11 bases respectively, with 13 bases between them. This CDR3 comprises 10 residues.

The chain joins TRBV4-2 to TRBJ1-2, with D maybe TRBD1 (6 bases). In germline, CDR1 is LGHNA, CDR2 YNFKEQ. CDR3 length: 12 amino acids. Trimming removed 3 bases from V and 7 bases from J, with 9 bases in between. Here the CDR3 reads CASSHVQGGYTF. Here the CDR3 DNA reads TGTGCCAGCAGCCATGTACAGGGTGGCTACACCTTC.

V usage is TRBV2 and J usage is TRBJ1-5; D is unresolved. The V end was cut by 3 bases, the J end by 5 bases, with 8 bases between. The CDR3 is 13 residues long. The germline V gene encodes CDR1 SNHLY and CDR2 FYNNEI. The CDR3 loop reads CASSDLEYQPQHF. In nucleotides, the CDR3 is TGTGCCAGCAGTGACCTCGAGTATCAGCCCCAGCATTTT.

The chain links TRBV18 to TRBJ1-5; D might be TRBD1 (5 bases). The V gene lost 2 bases and the J gene lost 6 bases, with 14 bases spanning the gap. Germline V CDR1 and CDR2: KGHSH, LQKENI. CDR3 size: 15 residues. Here the CDR3 reads CASSPIREAGQPQHF. CDR3 nucleotides: TGTGCCAGCTCACCAATCAGGGAAGCGGGTCAGCCCCAGCATTTT.

This clone has only one observation. The rearrangement links TRBV18 to TRBJ1-5; tentative D call: TRBD1 (6 bases). The CDR3 length is 15 residues. Germline CDR1 and CDR2: KGHSH and LQKENI. Trimming removed 3 bases at V and 1 base at J, with 10 bases between. CDR3 residues: CASSPPGASNQPQHF. The CDR3 DNA follows: TGTGCCAGCTCACCCCCAGGGGCAAGCAATCAGCCCCAGCATTTT.

The J gene is TRBJ2-3, the V gene TRBV3-1 (or the pseudogene TRBV3-2); 9 nucleotides match TRBD2. Trimming took 2 bases from V and 1 from J; bases not matched to a gene: 4. Germline-derived CDR1 and CDR2 are LGHDT and YNNKEL (reference sequence). CDR3 length: 16 residues. CDR3 region: CASSQPSSGGTDTQYF. CDR3 in DNA: TGTGCCAGCAGCCAACCATCTAGCGGGGGCACAGATACGCAGTATTTT.

The genes are TRBV5-8 and TRBJ1-5, with D possibly matching TRBD1 (6 bases). V dropped 5 bases and J dropped 7 bases, with 10 bases sitting between them. The germline gives CDR1 SGHTS, CDR2 YDEGEE. This CDR3 contains 12 residues. The CDR3 protein is CASSWGPQPQHF. The CDR3 region has the DNA TGTGCCAGCAGTTGGGGGCCGCAGCCCCAGCATTTT.

The CDR3: CASSPPGQVLEKLFF. CDR3 coding DNA: TGTGCCAGCTCACCCCCGGGACAGGTTCTCGAAAAACTGTTTTTT. V and J are TRBV18 and TRBJ1-4, with 8 bases that match TRBD1. The CDR3 covers 15 residues. Trimming at V came to 3 bases and at J to 8 bases, leaving 8 bases not matched to a gene. Germline V gene lookup returns CDR1 KGHSH and CDR2 LQKENI.

The rearrangement links TRBV10-2 to TRBJ2-5, with 7 nucleotides matching TRBD1. CDR3 size: 15 residues. The V and J ends lost 2 bases and 5 bases, in that order; junction bases with no gene match: 8. The germline gives CDR1 WSHSY, CDR2 SAAADI. The chain's CDR3 is CASSELTGDGETQYF. The CDR3 DNA sequence: TGCGCCAGCAGTGAGCTAACAGGGGATGGGGAGACCCAGTACTTC.

In nucleotides, the CDR3 is TGCGCCAGCAGCTTTCTCAGCGGGAATTCCTACGAGCAGTACTTC. This encodes CASSFLSGNSYEQYF. V and J are TRBV5-1 and TRBJ2-7; 7 bases are shared with TRBD2. This CDR3 is 15 amino acids long. With V trimmed by 2 bases and J by 1 base, 6 bases remained unmatched. Germline values: CDR1 SGHRS, CDR2 YFSETQ.

The gene calls are TRBV7-9 and TRBJ1-5; a weak D match, TRBD1 (6 bases). Germline lookup yields CDR1 SEHNR and CDR2 FQNEAQ (reference sequence). The CDR3 loop spans 15 amino acids. Trimming removed 6 bases at V and 5 bases at J, with 17 bases between. The CDR3 spells CASSPGHKVDQPQHF. DNA for the CDR3: TGTGCCAGCAGTCCGGGACATAAGGTCGATCAGCCCCAGCATTTT. The variable domain in full, with the rest retrieved from reference TRBV7-9 and TRBJ1-5, is DTGVSQNPRHKITKRGQNVTFRCDPISEHNRLYWYRQTLGQGPEFLTYFQNEAQLEKSRLLSDRFSAERPKGSFSTLEIQRTEQGDSAMYLCASSPGHKVDQPQHFGDGTRLSIL.

J is TRBJ1-2 and V is TRBV5-1, with a possible D match to TRBD1 (6 bases). The CDR3 sequence is 12 residues long. CDR1 is SGHRS, CDR2 YFSETQ, per germline. Trimming removed 2 bases from V and 7 bases from J, with 9 bases in between. As DNA, the CDR3 is TGCGCCAGCAGCTTACAGGGCTCTGGCTACACCTTC. It specifies CASSLQGSGYTF.

The CDR3: CASAGQLSSYNSPLHF. CDR3 bases: TGTGCCAGCGCAGGGCAGCTAAGCTCCTATAATTCACCCCTCCACTTT. The J gene is TRBJ1-6, the V gene TRBV2; D is possibly TRBD1 (5 bases). Germline loops: CDR1 SNHLY, CDR2 FYNNEI. This CDR3 has 16 residues. The V and J ends lost 8 bases and 0 bases respectively, with 14 bases between them.

The chain has TRBV7-3 and TRBJ2-3, with D perhaps TRBD1 or TRBD2 (5 bases each). V gave up 5 bases and J gave up 5 bases, with 11 bases separating them. This CDR3 has 13 amino acids. Germline V lookup: CDR1 SGHTA, CDR2 FQGTGA. CDR3 sequence reads: CASSPGTRDTQYF. CDR3 bases: TGTGCCAGCAGCCCCGGGACCAGAGATACGCAGTATTTT. The whole variable domain, remainder taken from reference TRBV7-3 and TRBJ2-3, is GAGVSQTPSNKVTEKGKYVELRCDPISGHTALYWYRQSLGQGPEFLIYFQGTGAADDSGLPNDRFFAVRPEGSVSTLKIQRTERGDSAVYLCASSPGTRDTQYFGPGTRLTVL.